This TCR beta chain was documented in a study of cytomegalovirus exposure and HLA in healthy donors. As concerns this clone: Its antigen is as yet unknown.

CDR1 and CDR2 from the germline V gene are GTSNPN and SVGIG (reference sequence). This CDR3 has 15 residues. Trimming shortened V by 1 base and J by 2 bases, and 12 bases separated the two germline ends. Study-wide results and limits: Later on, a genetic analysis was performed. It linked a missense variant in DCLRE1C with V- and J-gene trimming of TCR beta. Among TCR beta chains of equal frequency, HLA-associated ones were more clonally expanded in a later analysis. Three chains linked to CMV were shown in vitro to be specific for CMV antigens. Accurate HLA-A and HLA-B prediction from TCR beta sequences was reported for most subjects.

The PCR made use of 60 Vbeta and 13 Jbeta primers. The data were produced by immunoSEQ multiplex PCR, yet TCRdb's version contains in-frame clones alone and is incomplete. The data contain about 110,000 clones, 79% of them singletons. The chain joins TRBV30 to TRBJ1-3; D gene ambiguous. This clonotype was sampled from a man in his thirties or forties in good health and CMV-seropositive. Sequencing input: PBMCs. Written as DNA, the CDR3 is TGTGCCTGGAGTGCCCTACAGCTCGCTGGAAACACCATATATTTT. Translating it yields CAWSALQLAGNTIYF.